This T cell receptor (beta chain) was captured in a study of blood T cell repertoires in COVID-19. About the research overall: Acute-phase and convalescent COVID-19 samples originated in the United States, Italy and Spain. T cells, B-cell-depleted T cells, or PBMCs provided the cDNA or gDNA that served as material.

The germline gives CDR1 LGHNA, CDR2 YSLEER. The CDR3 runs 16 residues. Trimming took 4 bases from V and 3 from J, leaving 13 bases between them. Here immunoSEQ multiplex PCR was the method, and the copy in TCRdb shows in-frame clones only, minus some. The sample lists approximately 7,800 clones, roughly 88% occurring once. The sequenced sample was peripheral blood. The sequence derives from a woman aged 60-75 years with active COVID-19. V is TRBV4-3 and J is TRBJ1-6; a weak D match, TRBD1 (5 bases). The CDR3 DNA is TGCGCCAGCAGCCCGAAAAGGGGCGGCTATAATTCACCCCTCCACTTT. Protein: CASSPKRGGYNSPLHF.